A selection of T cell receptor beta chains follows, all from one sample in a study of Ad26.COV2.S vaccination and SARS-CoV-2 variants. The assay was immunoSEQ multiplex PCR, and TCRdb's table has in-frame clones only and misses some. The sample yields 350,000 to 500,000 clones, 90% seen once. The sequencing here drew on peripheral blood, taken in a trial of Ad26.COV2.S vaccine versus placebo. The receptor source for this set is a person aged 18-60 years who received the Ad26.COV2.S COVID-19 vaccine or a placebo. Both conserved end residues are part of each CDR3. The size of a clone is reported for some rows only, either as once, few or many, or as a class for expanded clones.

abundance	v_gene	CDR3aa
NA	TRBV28	CATKEAGGRRDTQYF
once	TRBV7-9	CASSYRGSGLVHEQYF
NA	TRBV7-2	CASSLVGTSGTDTQYF
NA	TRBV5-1	CASTFYPGLLYSNQPQHF
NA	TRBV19	CASSTRRDLSHNEQFF
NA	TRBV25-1	CASGADIYNEQFF
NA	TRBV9	CASSVDDRAVGGYTF
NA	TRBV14	CASSHPQGARYEQYF
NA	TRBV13	CASSKAGAYNQPQHF
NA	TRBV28	CASSFLGTGNTEAFF
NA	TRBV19	CASSMMGNQPQHF
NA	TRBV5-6	CASSFWGLSYEQYF